Following are 23 T cell receptor beta chains from one sample sequenced in a study of shared clonotypes between healthy human individuals. TCRdb's copy holds only in-frame clones and misses some; the assay was immunoSEQ multiplex PCR. The data show about 2 million clones, 95% seen once. Sequenced: naive CD4+ T cells sorted from blood. Specified subset: CD45RA+ positively selected. These receptors all come from a man between 18 and 35 years old in good health.

In the case of this clone: Mismatch with germline at one junction end may stem from a read error. This chain connects TRBV7-7 to TRBJ2-1, with D possibly matching TRBD1 (6 bases). This CDR3 has 14 amino acids. CDR1 and CDR2 (germline): SSHAT, FNYEAQ (reference sequence). CDR3 in amino acids: CASSSDRPGNEQFF. The CDR3, as DNA: TGTGCTAGCAGCTCCGACAGGCCGGGCAATGAGCAGTTCTTC.

The CDR3 here is CASSGDRGYEKLFF. The CDR3 coding sequence is TGTGCCAGCAGCGGAGACCGGGGGTATGAAAAACTGTTTTTT. The chain joins TRBV9 to TRBJ1-4; a weak D match, TRBD1 (5 bases). Trimming stripped 3 bases from V and 6 bases from J, with 12 bases between. Per the germline V gene, CDR1 is SGDLS and CDR2 is YYNGEE. The CDR3 sequence is 14 residues long. Combining the CDR3 with reference TRBV9 and TRBJ1-4 gives the whole variable domain DSGVTQTPKHLITATGQRVTLRCSPRSGDLSVYWYQQSLDQGLQFLIQYYNGEERAKGNILERFSAQQFPDLHSELNLSSLELGDSALYFCASSGDRGYEKLFFGSGTQLSVL.

The J gene is TRBJ1-4, the V gene TRBV5-1, with 9 positions matching TRBD1. With 2 bases clipped from V and 3 bases from J, the junction kept 8 bases outside the gene matches. This CDR3 has 17 amino acids. Germline values: CDR1 SGHRS, CDR2 YFSETQ. The CDR3, as DNA: TGCGCCAGCAGCTTACAGGGGGCGAACGGGGCTAATGAAAAACTGTTTTTT. It encodes CASSLQGANGANEKLFF.

The chain is built from TRBV6-1 and TRBJ2-7; 7 bases match TRBD2. Germline CDR1 reads MNHNS; CDR2 reads SASEGT. The CDR3 has 15 residues. After removal of 4 bases from V and 3 bases from J, the junction contained 9 bases not matched to a gene. CDR3 nucleotides: TGTGCCAGCAGTGCACTGGGGGGGAATTACTACGAGCAGTACTTC. Translation gives CASSALGGNYYEQYF.

The chain is built from TRBV7-2 and TRBJ2-2; D uncertain. The CDR3 runs to 15 residues. V was shortened by 7 bases and J by 1 base, with 13 bases between the two germline ends. Germline V gene data show CDR1 as SGHTA and CDR2 as FQGNSA. This CDR3 reads CASTTDTRNTGELFF. The CDR3 DNA follows: TGTGCCAGCACCACCGACACCCGGAACACCGGGGAGCTGTTTTTT. The variable domain in full, completed from reference TRBV7-2 and TRBJ2-2, reads GAGVSQSPSNKVTEKGKDVELRCDPISGHTALYWYRQSLGQGLEFLIYFQGNSAPDKSGLPSDRFSAERTGGSVSTLTIQRTQQEDSAVYLCASTTDTRNTGELFFGEGSRLTVL.

With regard to this clone: At one boundary the junction diverges from the germline segment, which might be a read error. The genes are TRBV6-1 and TRBJ2-1; D may be TRBD1 or TRBD2 (5 bases each). From germline, CDR1 is MNHNS and CDR2 SASEGT. This CDR3 is built from 15 residues. CDR3 in DNA: TGTGCCAGCAGAGAAGGGGCTAGCCTCTACAATGAGCAGTTCTTC. Residues: CASREGASLYNEQFF.

V is TRBV5-4 and J is TRBJ2-7; 10 nucleotides agree with TRBD1. Germline CDR1 and CDR2: SGHNT and YYREEE (reference sequence). CDR3 length: 16 amino acids. V gave up 5 bases and J gave up 5 bases; unmatched junction bases: 13. CDR3 sequence (DNA): TGTGCCAGCAGGGATCGACAGGGGGCTCTACTAAACGAGCAGTACTTC. Its protein product is CASRDRQGALLNEQYF.

This rearrangement joins TRBV6-5 to TRBJ1-1; 8 bases map to TRBD1. V was clipped by 6 bases and J by 1 base; unmatched bases: 4. Germline V gene sequence: CDR1 MNHEY, CDR2 SVGAGI. The CDR3 has 14 residues. The CDR3 sequence: CASSPQGGNTEAFF. The CDR3 coding sequence is TGTGCCAGCAGCCCACAGGGGGGGAACACTGAAGCTTTCTTT.

This clone has just a few counts. The chain employs TRBV4-1 and TRBJ2-1; the D gene could be TRBD1 or TRBD2 (5 bases each). Germline values: CDR1 MGHRA, CDR2 YSYEKL. With 1 base removed from V and 4 bases from J, the gap between germline ends came to 17 bases. There are 17 residues in the CDR3. CDR3: CASSQVRGQKGYNEQFF. In nucleotides, the CDR3 is TGCGCCAGCAGCCAAGTTCGGGGCCAAAAGGGGTACAATGAGCAGTTCTTC.

This clone was counted a single time. The V call is TRBV30, the J call TRBJ1-2, with a weak D call TRBD1 (5 bases). V was pared by 4 bases and J by 2 bases, with 14 bases between. This CDR3 region has 14 residues. Germline V gene sequence: CDR1 GTSNPN, CDR2 SVGIG (reference sequence). The CDR3 region has the DNA TGTGCCTGGACCTCGGCGGGGACCAACTATGGCTACACCTTC. It translates to CAWTSAGTNYGYTF.

This clone showed up just once. The chain couples TRBV2 to TRBJ2-7, with unresolved D. The germline V gene encodes CDR1 SNHLY and CDR2 FYNNEI. The CDR3 is made up of 14 amino acids. The V and J ends lost 4 bases and 3 bases respectively, with 13 bases between them. Written as DNA, the CDR3 is TGTGCCAGCAGTGTAGGGCGTTCCTACTACGAGCAGTACTTC. Its translation: CASSVGRSYYEQYF.

A word on this clone: Different DNA sequences within this sample yield the same CDR3. The chain recombines TRBV29-1 with TRBJ2-1; D is possibly TRBD2 (5 bases). The germline V gene has CDR1 SQVTM and CDR2 ANQGSEA. This CDR3 has 11 amino acids. The germline V and J ends were trimmed by 7 bases and 3 bases, with 7 bases remaining between them. The CDR3 DNA sequence: TGCAGCGCTCGGGACTACAATGAGCAGTTCTTC. It specifies CSARDYNEQFF.

The chain employs TRBV5-1 and TRBJ2-5, with 8 bases matching TRBD2. Germline CDR1 is SGHRS and CDR2 is YFSETQ. This CDR3 has 16 residues. After removal of 3 bases from V and 1 base from J, the junction contained 8 bases not matched to a gene. The DNA of the CDR3 is TGCGCCAGCAGCTCGACTAGCGATACACCCCAAGAGACCCAGTACTTC. Amino acid sequence: CASSSTSDTPQETQYF.

The chain links TRBV7-2 to TRBJ1-1, with no clear D. The CDR3 has 15 amino acids. Germline CDR1 reads SGHTA; CDR2 reads FQGNSA. V was cut by 5 bases and J by 1 base, with 14 bases left in between. CDR3 bases: TGTGCCAGCAGCCCCCAGACCCTCCCGAACACTGAAGCTTTCTTT. Protein product: CASSPQTLPNTEAFF.

This clone was found once. The chain links TRBV10-3 to TRBJ1-2; 9 nucleotides line up with TRBD1. Germline lookup yields CDR1 ENHRY and CDR2 SYGVKD. Trimming removed 0 bases from V and 1 base from J; junction bases left unmatched: 6. The CDR3 runs 17 residues. The CDR3 DNA follows: TGTGCCATCAGTGAGTCCGTGACAGGGGGTTATAACTATGGCTACACCTTC. Translated: CAISESVTGGYNYGYTF.

The chain employs TRBV5-1 and TRBJ2-5; D gene unclear. In germline, CDR1 is SGHRS, CDR2 YFSETQ. The CDR3 sequence is 15 residues long. Trimming took 0 bases from V and 6 from J, leaving 15 bases between them. The CDR3 region has the DNA TGCGCCAGCAGCTTGGTGCTTGGTCAGTCGAAGACCCAGTACTTC. Its translation is CASSLVLGQSKTQYF.

The chain uses TRBV7-2 and TRBJ1-2; D possibly corresponds to TRBD1 (6 bases). The CDR3 has 15 residues. V gave up 5 bases and J gave up 1 base, with 14 bases separating them. Germline CDR1 and CDR2: SGHTA and FQGNSA. The CDR3 loop reads CASSVYRALNYGYTF. CDR3 in DNA: TGTGCCAGCAGCGTTTACAGGGCTCTTAACTATGGCTACACCTTC. The full variable domain, rest sourced from reference TRBV7-2 and TRBJ1-2, is GAGVSQSPSNKVTEKGKDVELRCDPISGHTALYWYRQSLGQGLEFLIYFQGNSAPDKSGLPSDRFSAERTGGSVSTLTIQRTQQEDSAVYLCASSVYRALNYGYTFGSGTRLTVV.

This clone has at least ten counts. This sequence joins TRBV9 and TRBJ2-1, with D possibly being TRBD1 (6 bases). The CDR3 extends over 13 amino acids. Trimming took off 1 base at V and 5 bases at J, with 7 bases between the two ends. Germline V gene data show CDR1 as SGDLS and CDR2 as YYNGEE. The CDR3 is CASSVSGDNEQFF. The CDR3 DNA sequence: TGTGCCAGCAGCGTATCAGGGGACAATGAGCAGTTCTTC.

This rearrangement joins TRBV5-8 to TRBJ2-7; D is undetermined. The germline V gene encodes CDR1 SGHTS and CDR2 YDEGEE. V was clipped by 0 bases and J by 6 bases, with 7 bases between them. This CDR3 region has 12 residues. The DNA of the CDR3 is TGTGCCAGCAGCTTGGTGGGTTCCGAGCAGTACTTC. Protein: CASSLVGSEQYF. The full variable domain, rest sourced from reference TRBV5-8 and TRBJ2-7, is EAGVTQSPTHLIKTRGQQATLRCSPISGHTSVYWYQQALGLGLQFLLWYDEGEERNRGNFPPRFSGRQFPNYSSELNVNALELEDSALYLCASSLVGSEQYFGPGTRLTVT.

The rearrangement uses TRBV10-1 and TRBJ2-2; D is ambiguous. The V and J ends lost 7 bases and 1 base respectively, with 16 bases between them. Germline values: CDR1 WNHNN, CDR2 SYGVQD (reference sequence). The CDR3 contains 16 residues. CDR3 sequence: CASIDRNPQNTGELFF. CDR3 coding DNA: TGCGCCAGCATAGACCGCAACCCCCAGAACACCGGGGAGCTGTTTTTT.

In regard to this clone: The sample holds other DNA sequences that translate to the same CDR3. The chain combines TRBV5-1 with TRBJ1-3; D is unresolved. Trimming took 0 bases from V and 0 from J, leaving 7 bases between them. The CDR3 has 15 amino acids. Germline V lookup: CDR1 SGHRS, CDR2 YFSETQ. CDR3 residues: CASSLDGPSGNTIYF. The CDR3 nucleotides read TGCGCCAGCAGCTTGGATGGCCCCTCTGGAAACACCATATATTTT.

This clone showed up just once. This chain links TRBV29-1 with TRBJ1-4; D remains ambiguous. Germline V lookup: CDR1 SQVTM, CDR2 ANQGSEA. V gave up 4 bases and J gave up 6 bases, with 6 bases separating them. The CDR3 runs to 11 residues. CDR3 bases: TGCAGCGTTGGGCGGGATGAAAAACTGTTTTTT. Protein sequence: CSVGRDEKLFF.

The chain carries TRBV4-1 and TRBJ2-1; possibly TRBD1 or TRBD2 for D (6 bases each). V lost 2 bases to trimming and J lost 1 base, with 9 bases between them. CDR1 is MGHRA and CDR2 is YSYEKL in the germline V gene. This CDR3 spans 15 amino acids. CDR3 protein: CASSQQGTSYNEQFF. As DNA, the CDR3 is TGCGCCAGCAGCCAACAGGGGACTTCCTACAATGAGCAGTTCTTC.